The entry that follows covers one T cell receptor beta chain sequence. This clone has only one observation. The clone's antigen remains unknown. No quality values exist for individual bases; no much larger clone is one base distant. The CDR3 starts with the cysteine, ends with the phenylalanine, and has 13 residues. The read is trimmed to its CDR3 DNA, 39 bases read in frame from base 1. Via the germline V gene, CDR1 is SGHTA and CDR2 FQGNSA. V is trimmed back by 3 bases and J by 4 bases, and the junction contains 1 base that no gene match accounts for. The library relied on the immunoSEQ multiplex PCR assay. Here the immuneACCESS table is served through TCRdb, limited to in-frame sequences with V and J called. Missing clones are a known gap in these copies; in checked studies unresolved V genes cover under half, and the rest lacks a known reason. In all, the sample holds under 100,000 clones, and approximately 89% of those were seen once. The ten biggest clones cover around 1.7% of the sample.

These data originate in a study of T cell changes during pregnancy in multiple sclerosis (dated by TCRdb to the late 2010s). Study-wide context: The study looked at changes in the T cell repertoire across pregnancy in women with multiple sclerosis.

The chain joins TRBV7-2 to TRBJ1-1; 8 central nucleotides agree with TRBD1. The material was peripheral blood, obtained in the first trimester of pregnancy. The receptor comes from a female donor in good health, enrolled as a control in a pregnancy study. CDR3 loop: CASSLGQVTEAFF. The base sequence is TGTGCCAGCAGCTTGGGACAGGTCACTGAAGCTTTCTTT.